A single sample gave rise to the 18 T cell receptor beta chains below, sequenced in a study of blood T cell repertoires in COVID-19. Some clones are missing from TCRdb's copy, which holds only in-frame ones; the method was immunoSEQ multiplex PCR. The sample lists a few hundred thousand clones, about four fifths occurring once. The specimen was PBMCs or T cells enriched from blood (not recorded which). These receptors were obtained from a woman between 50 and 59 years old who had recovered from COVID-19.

The CDR3 nucleotides are TGTGCCAGCAGTTACGCCGGTGTTAACTACGAGCAGTACTTC. Protein product: CASSYAGVNYEQYF. This rearrangement joins TRBV6-5 to TRBJ2-7; D call uncertain. The V and J ends lost 2 bases and 3 bases respectively, with 11 bases between them. Germline CDR1 MNHEY, CDR2 SVGAGI. There are 14 residues in the CDR3.

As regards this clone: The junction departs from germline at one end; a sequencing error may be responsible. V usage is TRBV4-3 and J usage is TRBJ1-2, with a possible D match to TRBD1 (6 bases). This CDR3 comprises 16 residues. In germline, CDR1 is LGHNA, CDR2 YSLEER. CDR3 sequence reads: CASSQAWTAENSGYTF. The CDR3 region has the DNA TGCGCCAGCAGCCAAGCGTGGACAGCAGAAAACTCTGGCTACACCTTC.

The CDR3 reads CASSLSLGSYNEQFF. The CDR3, as DNA: TGTGCCAGCAGCTTATCTCTCGGCTCCTACAATGAGCAGTTCTTC. The V call is TRBV5-4, the J call TRBJ2-1; D not certain. This CDR3 has 15 residues. Germline V gene data show CDR1 as SGHNT and CDR2 as YYREEE (reference sequence). V was shortened by 2 bases and J by 0 bases, with 9 bases between the two germline ends.

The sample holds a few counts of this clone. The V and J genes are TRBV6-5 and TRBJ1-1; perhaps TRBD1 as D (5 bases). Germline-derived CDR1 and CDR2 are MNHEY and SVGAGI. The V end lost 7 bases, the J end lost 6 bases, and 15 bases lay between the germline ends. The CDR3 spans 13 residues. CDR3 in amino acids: CASISGRTAEAFF. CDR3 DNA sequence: TGTGCCAGCATATCAGGGAGGACCGCTGAAGCTTTCTTT.

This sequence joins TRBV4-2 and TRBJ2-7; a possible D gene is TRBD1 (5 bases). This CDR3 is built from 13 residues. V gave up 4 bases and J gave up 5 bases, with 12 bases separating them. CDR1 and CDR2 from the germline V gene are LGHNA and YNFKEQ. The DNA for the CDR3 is TGTGCCAGCAGCCGAGCCGCAGGGAACGAGCAGTACTTC. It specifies CASSRAAGNEQYF.

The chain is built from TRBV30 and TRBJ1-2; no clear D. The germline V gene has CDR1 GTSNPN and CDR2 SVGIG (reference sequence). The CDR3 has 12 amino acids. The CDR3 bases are TGTGCTTCCCGCGGGATACACTATGGCTACACCTTC. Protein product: CASRGIHYGYTF.

The CDR3 region is CASSALAGGLVNEQFF. The CDR3 nucleotides are TGTGCCAGCAGCGCCCTCGCGGGGGGGCTCGTGAATGAGCAGTTCTTC. The V and J genes are TRBV5-5 and TRBJ2-1, with 9 nucleotides matching TRBD2. J gave up 7 bases and V 4 bases, and 12 bases lay outside the gene matches. CDR1 and CDR2 (germline): SGHKS, YYEKEE (reference sequence). The CDR3 spans 16 residues.

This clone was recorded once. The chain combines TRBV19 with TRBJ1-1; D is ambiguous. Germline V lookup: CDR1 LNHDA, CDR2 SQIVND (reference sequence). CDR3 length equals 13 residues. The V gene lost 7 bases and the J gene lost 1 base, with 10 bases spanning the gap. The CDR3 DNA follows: TGTGCCAGTACGGTCTCTCGGAACACTGAAGCTTTCTTT. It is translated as CASTVSRNTEAFF.

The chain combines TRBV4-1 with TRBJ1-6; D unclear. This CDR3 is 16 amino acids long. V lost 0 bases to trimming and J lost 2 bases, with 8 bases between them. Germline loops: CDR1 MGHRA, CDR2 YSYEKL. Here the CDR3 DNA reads TGCGCCAGCAGCCAAGAAAGTACAACCTATAATTCACCCCTCCACTTT. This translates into CASSQESTTYNSPLHF.

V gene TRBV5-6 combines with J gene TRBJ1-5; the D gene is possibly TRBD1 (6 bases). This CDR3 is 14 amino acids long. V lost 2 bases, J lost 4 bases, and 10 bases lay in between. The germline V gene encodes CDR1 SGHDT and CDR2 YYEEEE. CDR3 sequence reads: CASSFGGANQPQHF. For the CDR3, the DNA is TGTGCCAGCAGCTTCGGGGGGGCGAATCAGCCCCAGCATTTT.

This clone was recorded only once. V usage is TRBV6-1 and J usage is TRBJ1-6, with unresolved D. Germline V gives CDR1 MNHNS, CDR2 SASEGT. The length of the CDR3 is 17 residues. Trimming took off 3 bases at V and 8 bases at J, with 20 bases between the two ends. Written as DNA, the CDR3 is TGTGCCAGCAGTGACCCCTACAGTGCCAACCGATATTCACCCCTCCACTTT. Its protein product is CASSDPYSANRYSPLHF.

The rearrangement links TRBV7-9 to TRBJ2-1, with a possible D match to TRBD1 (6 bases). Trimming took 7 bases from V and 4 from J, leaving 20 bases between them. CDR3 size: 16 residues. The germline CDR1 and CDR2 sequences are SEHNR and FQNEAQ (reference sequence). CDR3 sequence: CASTEHREGRYNEQFF. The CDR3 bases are TGTGCCAGCACTGAGCACAGGGAAGGTAGATACAATGAGCAGTTCTTC.

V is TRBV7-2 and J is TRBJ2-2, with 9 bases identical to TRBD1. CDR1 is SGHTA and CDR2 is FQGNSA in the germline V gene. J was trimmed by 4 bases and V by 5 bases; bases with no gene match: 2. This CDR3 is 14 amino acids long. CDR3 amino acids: CASSPGQGTGELFF. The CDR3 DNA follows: TGTGCCAGCAGCCCGGGACAGGGCACCGGGGAGCTGTTTTTT.

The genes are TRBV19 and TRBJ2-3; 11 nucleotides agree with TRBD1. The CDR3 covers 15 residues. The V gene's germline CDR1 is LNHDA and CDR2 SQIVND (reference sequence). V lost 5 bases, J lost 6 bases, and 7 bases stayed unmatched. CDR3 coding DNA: TGTGCCAGTAGTCCCGGACAGGGGGCATACGATACGCAGTATTTT. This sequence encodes CASSPGQGAYDTQYF.

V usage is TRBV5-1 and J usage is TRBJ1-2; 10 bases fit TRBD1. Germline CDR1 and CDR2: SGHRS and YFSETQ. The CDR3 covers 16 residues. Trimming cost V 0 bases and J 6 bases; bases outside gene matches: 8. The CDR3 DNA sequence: TGCGCCAGCAGCTTGGGTCCGGGACAGGGGCCCAATGGCTACACCTTC. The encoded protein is CASSLGPGQGPNGYTF.

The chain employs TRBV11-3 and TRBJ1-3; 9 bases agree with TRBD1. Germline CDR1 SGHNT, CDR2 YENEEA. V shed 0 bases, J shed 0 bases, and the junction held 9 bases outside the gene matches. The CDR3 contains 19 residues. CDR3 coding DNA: TGTGCCAGCAGCTTAGAGACCGGGACAGGGATTTACTCTGGAAACACCATATATTTT. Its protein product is CASSLETGTGIYSGNTIYF. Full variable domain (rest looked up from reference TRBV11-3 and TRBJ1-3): EAGVVQSPRYKIIEKKQPVAFWCNPISGHNTLYWYLQNLGQGPELLIRYENEEAVDDSQLPKDRFSAERLKGVDSTLKIQPAELGDSAVYLCASSLETGTGIYSGNTIYFGEGSWLTVV.

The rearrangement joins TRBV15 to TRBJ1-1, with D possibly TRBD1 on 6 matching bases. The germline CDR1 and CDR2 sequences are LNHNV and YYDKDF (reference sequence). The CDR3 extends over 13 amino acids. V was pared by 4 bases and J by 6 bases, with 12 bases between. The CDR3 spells CATSKDRPAEAFF. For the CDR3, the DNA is TGTGCCACCAGCAAAGACAGGCCAGCTGAAGCTTTCTTT.

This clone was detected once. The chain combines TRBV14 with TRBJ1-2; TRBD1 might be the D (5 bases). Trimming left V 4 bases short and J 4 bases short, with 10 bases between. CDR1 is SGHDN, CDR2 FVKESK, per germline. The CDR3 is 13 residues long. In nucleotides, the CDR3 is TGTGCCAGCAGCCCCCAAGGGGCCTATGGCTACACCTTC. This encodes CASSPQGAYGYTF.